These T cell receptor beta chains were read from a single sample in a study of OX40 agonist ivuxolimab in advanced cancers. The method was immunoSEQ multiplex PCR; TCRdb's version includes in-frame clones alone and lacks a portion of them. The table shows fewer than 90,000 clones, with almost 95% occurring only once. Here the sequenced sample was CD4+ or CD8+ T cells sorted from blood, taken in a trial of the OX40 agonist ivuxolimab. Receptors originate from an adult with an advanced solid tumor such as melanoma, head and neck, liver or kidney cancer. Both conserved end residues are part of each CDR3. D genes are given only for firm matches. A clone size is listed for some rows: how often the clone was seen (once, few, many), or a class if it is expanded.

TGTGCCAGCGCCCGACTAGCGGAGGGTAATGAGCAGTTCTTC | CASARLAEGNEQFF | NA | TRBJ2-1 | TRBD2 | TRBV2
TGTGCCAGCAGTGAGGGGACAGGGGTGTTCTACACCATATATTTT | CASSEGTGVFYTIYF | NA | TRBJ1-3 | TRBD1 | TRBV2
TGTGCCAGCAGTTACCGTCCGGGACTAGCGACCGAGCAGTACTTC | CASSYRPGLATEQYF | NA | TRBJ2-7 | TRBD2 | TRBV6-6
TGTGCCACCAGCAGAGATACTAGCGGGGGAGAGACCCAGTACTTC | CATSRDTSGGETQYF | NA | TRBJ2-5 | TRBD2 | TRBV15
TGCAGCGTTGAAATTGGGGGTGGCGAGACCCAGTACTTC | CSVEIGGGETQYF | NA | TRBJ2-5 | NA | TRBV29-1
TGCGCCAGCAGCCCCGGGGACGAGCAGTACTTC | CASSPGDEQYF | NA | TRBJ2-7 | NA | TRBV5-1
TGTGCCAGCAGCGTAGGTACTAGCGGGAGCTCCTACAATGAGCAGTTCTTC | CASSVGTSGSSYNEQFF | NA | TRBJ2-1 | TRBD2 | TRBV9
TGTGCCAGCAGTAAAAACAGGGATAGTGAAGCTTTCTTT | CASSKNRDSEAFF | NA | TRBJ1-1 | NA | TRBV27
TGTGCCAGCAGTTCCAGCGGGATCACCTACGAGCAGTACTTC | CASSSSGITYEQYF | NA | TRBJ2-7 | TRBD2 | TRBV28
TGCAGCGTGGACTGGGGAGGGAGCACTGAAGCTTTCTTT | CSVDWGGSTEAFF | few | TRBJ1-1 | NA | TRBV29-1
TGCAGTGCATCGGACTGGGTTGAGCAGTTCTTC | CSASDWVEQFF | NA | TRBJ2-1 | NA | TRBV20-1
TGTGCCAGCAGCGTCACCGGGGCCTATGGCTACACCTTC | CASSVTGAYGYTF | NA | TRBJ1-2 | NA | TRBV11-2
TGTGCCAGCAGTGCCCCCGGGGGGGAAAGACAGCCCCAGCATTTT | CASSAPGGERQPQHF | NA | TRBJ1-5 | NA | TRBV6-1
TGTGCCAGTAGCATGAGGGGCGGGAGCTACACAGATACGCAGTATTTT | CASSMRGGSYTDTQYF | NA | TRBJ2-3 | TRBD2 | TRBV19
TGTGCCAGCAGCTTATTGGGATACACTGAAGCTTTCTTT | CASSLLGYTEAFF | NA | TRBJ1-1 | NA | TRBV7-2
TGTGCCAGCAGTAGACAGGGGGCCCCCGCCAACTTC | CASSRQGAPANF | NA | TRBJ2-5 | TRBD1 | TRBV2
TGCGCCACCGCGCGCGGTGGCCCCACAGATACGCAGTATTTT | CATARGGPTDTQYF | NA | TRBJ2-3 | NA | TRBV5-1
TGCGCCAGCAGCTTGGCGGTTGGCACAGATACGCAGTATTTT | CASSLAVGTDTQYF | NA | TRBJ2-3 | NA | TRBV5-1
TGTGCCAGCAGCCCAGCCTTGACAGGGGGAGAAAACATTCAGTACTTC | CASSPALTGGENIQYF | NA | TRBJ2-4 | TRBD1 | TRBV5-8
TGTGCCAGCAGCTACCGGTTGGGGGATACGCAGTATTTT | CASSYRLGDTQYF | NA | TRBJ2-3 | NA | TRBV5-8
TGTGCCAGCAGCGTAGCGGCGGGAGGGCCCTCGGGCACAGATACGCAGTATTTT | CASSVAAGGPSGTDTQYF | NA | TRBJ2-3 | TRBD2 | TRBV9
TGTGCCAGCAGTACCCGGACAGGGGGGGAGACCCAGTACTTC | CASSTRTGGETQYF | NA | TRBJ2-5 | TRBD1 | TRBV6-5
TGTGCCAGCAGTCATCAGGACAGCAAAAGCAATCAGCCCCAGCATTTT | CASSHQDSKSNQPQHF | NA | TRBJ1-5 | NA | TRBV28
TGTGCCAGCAGTTTAAAGTTCAGTGAGACTCTCGGCTACACCTTC | CASSLKFSETLGYTF | NA | TRBJ1-2 | NA | TRBV28
TGTGCCAGCAGCTTATATGCAACTAATGAAAAACTGTTTTTT | CASSLYATNEKLFF | NA | TRBJ1-4 | NA | TRBV7-2
TGTGCCAGTAGTATATGGAATGAGCAGTTCTTC | CASSIWNEQFF | NA | TRBJ2-1 | NA | TRBV19
TGTGCCAGCAGCCTCACAGGAGTCGGTCAGCCCCAGCATTTT | CASSLTGVGQPQHF | NA | TRBJ1-5 | NA | TRBV6-5
TGTGCCAGCAGTTCCAGGCAGGGGTCCATGAACACTGAAGCTTTCTTT | CASSSRQGSMNTEAFF | NA | TRBJ1-1 | NA | TRBV28
TGTGCCAGCAGCTTAGTCCCTATATTGTACAGCACAGATACGCAGTATTTT | CASSLVPILYSTDTQYF | NA | TRBJ2-3 | NA | TRBV7-2
TGTGCCAGCAGTTACGGACTAGCGGGGTACTACGAGCAGTACTTC | CASSYGLAGYYEQYF | NA | TRBJ2-7 | TRBD2 | TRBV6-5
TGTGCCAGCAGTCCAGGGTCGGTGGTTACTGAAGCTTTCTTT | CASSPGSVVTEAFF | once | TRBJ1-1 | NA | TRBV6-6
TGTGCCAGCTCGACAGGGGCCCCTGAAGCTTTCTTT | CASSTGAPEAFF | NA | TRBJ1-1 | TRBD1 | TRBV5-4
TGTGCCAGCAGTCCGACAGGGTGGAACACTGAAGCTTTCTTT | CASSPTGWNTEAFF | NA | TRBJ1-1 | TRBD1 | TRBV11-1
TGTGCCTGGAGTGTTCGCTCCCCTCATGGCCTGGAAGGGGACATGAACACTGAAGCTTTCTTT | CAWSVRSPHGLEGDMNTEAFF | NA | TRBJ1-1 | NA | TRBV30
TGTGCCAGCAGTCCAGGGGCTGGCTACACCTTC | CASSPGAGYTF | NA | TRBJ1-2 | NA | TRBV6-6
TGTGCCAGCAGTCCATATCCCCGACTAGCGGGGGACTCCTACGAGCAGTACTTC | CASSPYPRLAGDSYEQYF | NA | TRBJ2-7 | TRBD2 | TRBV27
TGCGCCAGCAGCTCGGACTTCCGAGGGGAGCTGTTTTTT | CASSSDFRGELFF | NA | TRBJ2-2 | NA | TRBV5-1
TGTGCCAGCACTGGGAGTGGCTACGAGCAGTACTTC | CASTGSGYEQYF | NA | TRBJ2-7 | NA | TRBV28
TGTGCCAGCAGCTTAGAGTCCGGGGCCAATGAGCAGTTCTTC | CASSLESGANEQFF | NA | TRBJ2-1 | NA | TRBV7-2
TGTGCCAGCAGCCCGGGACGGACGGATCAGCCCCAGCATTTT | CASSPGRTDQPQHF | NA | TRBJ1-5 | NA | TRBV5-4
TGTGCCTGGAGTGTACAGGGGGTAAGCAATCAGCCCCAGCATTTT | CAWSVQGVSNQPQHF | NA | TRBJ1-5 | TRBD1 | TRBV30
TGTGCCAGCTCACCCGACAGGAACACCGGGGAGCTGTTTTTT | CASSPDRNTGELFF | NA | TRBJ2-2 | NA | TRBV18
TGTGCCAGCAGTTTTACAGGGGCGAACACTGAAGCTTTCTTT | CASSFTGANTEAFF | NA | TRBJ1-1 | TRBD1 | TRBV28
TGTGCTAGTGGTTCCGACAGGGAAGAGACCCAGTACTTC | CASGSDREETQYF | NA | TRBJ2-5 | TRBD1 | TRBV12-5
TGTGCCAGCAGTGATTTAAAGCAGGGTTACACTGAAGCTTTCTTT | CASSDLKQGYTEAFF | NA | TRBJ1-1 | NA | TRBV6-1
TGTGCCAGCAGCACGGTTGGGTGGAACACTGAAGCTTTCTTT | CASSTVGWNTEAFF | once | TRBJ1-1 | NA | TRBV6-5
TGCGCCAGCAGCTTGGTTGGGGGCAATCGGAACACTGAAGCTTTCTTT | CASSLVGGNRNTEAFF | NA | TRBJ1-1 | NA | TRBV5-1
TGTGCCAGCAGTGCCGATCCGGGGGGTAACAATGAGCAGTTCTTC | CASSADPGGNNEQFF | NA | TRBJ2-1 | TRBD2 | TRBV5-6
TGTGCCAGCAGCGCACTAGCGGGGGCGGACACCGGGGAGCTGTTTTTT | CASSALAGADTGELFF | NA | TRBJ2-2 | TRBD2 | TRBV5-4
TGTGCCAGCAGTTCGTGGGACAGTAACTATGGCTACACCTTC | CASSSWDSNYGYTF | once | TRBJ1-2 | TRBD1 | TRBV6-5
TGTGCCAGCAACAGGTCTGAAGCTTTCTTT | CASNRSEAFF | NA | TRBJ1-1 | NA | TRBV6-1